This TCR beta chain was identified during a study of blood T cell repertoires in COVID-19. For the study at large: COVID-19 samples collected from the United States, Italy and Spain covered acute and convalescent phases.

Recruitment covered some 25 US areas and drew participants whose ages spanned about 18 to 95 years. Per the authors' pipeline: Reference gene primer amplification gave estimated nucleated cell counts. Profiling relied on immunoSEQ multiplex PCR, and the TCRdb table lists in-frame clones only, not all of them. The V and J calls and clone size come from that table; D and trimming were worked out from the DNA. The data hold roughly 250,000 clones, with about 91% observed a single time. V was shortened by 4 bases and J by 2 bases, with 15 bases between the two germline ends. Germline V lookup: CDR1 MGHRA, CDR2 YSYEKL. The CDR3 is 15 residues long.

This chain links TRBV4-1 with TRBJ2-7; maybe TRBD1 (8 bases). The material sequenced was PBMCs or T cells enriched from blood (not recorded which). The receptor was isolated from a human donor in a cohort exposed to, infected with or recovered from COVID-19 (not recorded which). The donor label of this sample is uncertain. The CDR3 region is CASSRDRGGTYEQYF. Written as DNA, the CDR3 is TGCGCCAGCAGCCGCGACAGGGGAGGGACCTACGAGCAGTACTTC.